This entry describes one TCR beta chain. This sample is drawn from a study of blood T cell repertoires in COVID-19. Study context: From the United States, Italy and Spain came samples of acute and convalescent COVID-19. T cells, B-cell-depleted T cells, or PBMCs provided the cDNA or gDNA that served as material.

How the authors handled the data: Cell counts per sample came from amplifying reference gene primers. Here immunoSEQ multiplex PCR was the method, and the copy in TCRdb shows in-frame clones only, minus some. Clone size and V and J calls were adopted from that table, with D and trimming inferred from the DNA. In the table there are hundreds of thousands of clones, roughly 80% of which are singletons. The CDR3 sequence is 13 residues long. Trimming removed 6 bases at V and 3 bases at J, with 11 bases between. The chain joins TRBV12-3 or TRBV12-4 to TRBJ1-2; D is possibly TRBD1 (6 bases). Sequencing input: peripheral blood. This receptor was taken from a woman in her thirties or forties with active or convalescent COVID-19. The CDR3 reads CASSPGHHYGYTF. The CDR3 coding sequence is TGTGCCAGCAGCCCGGGACACCACTATGGCTACACCTTC.